The 15 T cell receptor beta chains given below trace back to one sample, sequenced in a study of blood T cell repertoires in COVID-19. The data were produced by immunoSEQ multiplex PCR, yet TCRdb's version contains in-frame clones alone and is incomplete. The sample lists over 200,000 clones, approximately 79% occurring once. Sequenced sample: peripheral blood. The receptors derive from a human donor in a cohort sampled during active COVID-19.

This chain uses TRBV10-3 with TRBJ2-5; D not certain. The V end lost 3 bases, the J end lost 4 bases, and 18 bases lay between the germline ends. This CDR3 region has 16 residues. CDR1 is ENHRY, CDR2 SYGVKD, per germline. The CDR3 DNA sequence: TGTGCCATCAGTGATCCTATGGATCTCTCGGGAGAGACCCAGTACTTC. As protein: CAISDPMDLSGETQYF.

The rearrangement joins TRBV3-1 (or the pseudogene TRBV3-2) to TRBJ1-1, with D unresolved. Per germline, CDR1 LGHDT and CDR2 YNNKEL (reference sequence). This CDR3 is built from 12 residues. V was pared by 1 base and J by 7 bases, with 7 bases between. CDR3 amino acids: CASSQGAVEAFF. For the CDR3, the DNA is TGTGCCAGCAGCCAAGGGGCCGTTGAAGCTTTCTTT.

The V gene is TRBV6-5, the J gene TRBJ1-3, with no clear D. V was cut by 2 bases and J by 4 bases, with 12 bases left in between. There are 15 residues in the CDR3. The V gene's germline CDR1 is MNHEY and CDR2 SVGAGI. In nucleotides, the CDR3 is TGTGCCAGCAGTTACCGGCAGTCGAGGGGAAACACCATATATTTT. This gives the protein CASSYRQSRGNTIYF.

On this clone itself: One end of the junction fails to match germline, which may point to a read error. The chain recombines TRBV6-5 with TRBJ1-5, with D hard to call. The CDR3 totals 13 residues. Looked up from germline, CDR1 is MNHEY and CDR2 is SVGAGI. CDR3 nucleotide sequence: TGTGCCAGCAGTTACTCGGGCCTTCAGGCCCAGCATTTT. Translating it yields CASSYSGLQAQHF.

The chain carries TRBV7-3 and TRBJ2-2; the D gene is possibly TRBD2 (5 bases). Germline CDR1 SGHTA, CDR2 FQGTGA. CDR3 size: 14 residues. The V end was cut by 2 bases, the J end by 7 bases, with 11 bases between. The CDR3 reads CASSLGSPFGELFF. Here the CDR3 DNA reads TGTGCCAGCAGCTTAGGGAGCCCGTTCGGGGAGCTGTTTTTT.

The chain employs TRBV6-2 or TRBV6-3 and TRBJ1-5; TRBD1 might be the D (6 bases). V was trimmed by 0 bases and J by 7 bases, leaving 16 bases between them. The CDR3 is 16 amino acids. Germline-derived CDR1 and CDR2 are MNHEY and SVGEGT. The CDR3 spells CASSYSRGAGDQPQHF. CDR3 coding DNA: TGTGCCAGCAGTTACTCGAGAGGGGCAGGGGACCAGCCCCAGCATTTT.

The chain is built from TRBV24-1 and TRBJ2-3, with TRBD2 identical over 8 bases. This CDR3 contains 15 residues. The junction had 4 bases not matched to a gene; V was cut back by 3 bases and J by 3 bases. Germline CDR1 reads KGHDR; CDR2 reads SFDVKD. The CDR3, as DNA: TGTGCCACCAGTGATGCCGGGAGGGCAACAGATACGCAGTATTTT. Translating gives CATSDAGRATDTQYF.

This clone was seen once. V gene TRBV6-5 combines with J gene TRBJ1-1, with 10 bases identical to TRBD1. Germline CDR1 is MNHEY and CDR2 is SVGAGI. V was clipped by 2 bases and J by 5 bases; unmatched bases: 8. CDR3 length: 16 amino acids. The CDR3 reads CASSYAGQGVKTEAFF. For the CDR3, the DNA is TGTGCCAGCAGTTACGCCGGACAGGGGGTCAAAACTGAAGCTTTCTTT.

This clone was observed a single time. V and J are TRBV6-2 or TRBV6-3 and TRBJ2-7; 13 nucleotides agree with TRBD2. Germline V gene sequence: CDR1 MNHEY, CDR2 SVGEGT. CDR3 size: 16 residues. Trimming at V came to 6 bases and at J to 2 bases, leaving 7 bases not matched to a gene. The CDR3 DNA follows: TGTGCCAGCAGCCCTAGACTAGCGGGAGGTCCCTACGAGCAGTACTTC. This sequence encodes CASSPRLAGGPYEQYF.

V gene TRBV6-5 combines with J gene TRBJ2-7; 9 bases are shared with TRBD2. CDR3 length: 15 amino acids. CDR1 and CDR2 from the germline V gene are MNHEY and SVGAGI. The V segment lost 0 bases and the J segment 5 bases; nucleotides outside the gene matches: 5. CDR3 loop: CASSYSEREVHEQYF. The CDR3 bases are TGTGCCAGCAGTTACTCGGAGCGGGAGGTCCACGAGCAGTACTTC.

The chain is built from TRBV20-1 and TRBJ1-2, with D possibly matching TRBD1 (5 bases). CDR1 and CDR2 (germline): DFQATT, SNEGSKA (reference sequence). This CDR3 has 13 residues. The V and J ends lost 3 bases and 3 bases respectively, with 11 bases between them. CDR3 sequence (DNA): TGCAGTGCTAGTAGGGGTTTGGACTATGGCTACACCTTC. Its protein product is CSASRGLDYGYTF.

V gene TRBV28 combines with J gene TRBJ1-6; possible D gene TRBD1, 5 bases. CDR1 is MDHEN, CDR2 SYDVKM, per germline. Trimming removed 6 bases at V and 5 bases at J, with 14 bases between. The CDR3 has 15 amino acids. DNA of the CDR3: TGTGCCAGCAGCAGGCCCCAGGGTAATAATTCACCCCTCCACTTT. Residues: CASSRPQGNNSPLHF. Together with reference TRBV28 and TRBJ1-6, the CDR3 gives the full variable domain: DVKVTQSSRYLVKRTGEKVFLECVQDMDHENMFWYRQDPGLGLRLIYFSYDVKMKEKGDIPEGYSVSREKKERFSLILESASTNQTSMYLCASSRPQGNNSPLHFGNGTRLTVT.

In DNA, the CDR3 is TGTGCCAGCAGTTTCCCGGGACAGGGTAGGACTGAAGCTTTCTTT. Its translation: CASSFPGQGRTEAFF. The chain joins TRBV28 to TRBJ1-1; 9 bases match TRBD1. The CDR3 spans 15 residues. The trim removed 3 bases at V and 5 bases at J, leaving 7 bases unmatched. Germline CDR1 reads MDHEN; CDR2 reads SYDVKM.

The chain carries TRBV13 and TRBJ2-2, with TRBD1 as a possible D gene (5 bases). In germline, CDR1 is PRHDT, CDR2 FYEKMQ (reference sequence). The V and J ends lost 3 bases and 3 bases respectively, with 8 bases between them. CDR3 size: 14 residues. The CDR3 nucleotides read TGTGCCAGCAGCTTCGACAGACACACCGGGGAGCTGTTTTTT. Translated, it gives CASSFDRHTGELFF.

The chain is built from TRBV9 and TRBJ2-1, with 10 bases identical to TRBD2. Per germline, CDR1 SGDLS and CDR2 YYNGEE. J lost 7 bases, V lost 0 bases, and 4 bases had no gene match. The CDR3 extends over 15 amino acids. This CDR3 is CASSVAPSGSNEQFF. For the CDR3, the DNA is TGTGCCAGCAGCGTAGCACCTAGCGGGAGTAATGAGCAGTTCTTC.